These 6 T cell receptor beta chains originate from one sample sequenced in a study of shared clonotypes between healthy human individuals. Assay: immunoSEQ multiplex PCR; the TCRdb copy retains only in-frame clones and omits some. Among some 2,500,000 clones listed, 80% to 95% were seen once. The sequenced sample was naive CD4+ T cells from PBMCs. As to subset: CD45RA+ positively selected. All receptors derive from a man aged 18 to 35 in good health. Some clones in this sample may be carry-over from other donors' samples.

The chain joins TRBV6-5 to TRBJ1-4, with D possibly matching TRBD1 (5 bases). The CDR3 spans 13 residues. CDR1 MNHEY and CDR2 SVGAGI come from the germline V gene. V lost 2 bases to trimming and J lost 8 bases, with 9 bases between them. The CDR3 here is CASSYEGREKLFF. DNA for the CDR3: TGTGCCAGCAGTTACGAGGGGCGGGAAAAACTGTTTTTT.

To note about this clone: The same CDR3 can be traced to other DNA sequences in this sample. The J gene is TRBJ1-3, the V gene TRBV5-1; D is possibly TRBD1 (5 bases). CDR3 length equals 14 residues. V lost 3 bases, J lost 1 base, and 8 bases lay in between. Germline V gene sequence: CDR1 SGHRS, CDR2 YFSETQ. The CDR3 DNA reads as TGCGCCAGCAGCTCGCAGGGATCTGGAAACACCATATATTTT. Its protein product is CASSSQGSGNTIYF.

J is TRBJ2-5 and V is TRBV28; D ambiguous. In germline, CDR1 is MDHEN, CDR2 SYDVKM. Deletions cut 4 bases from V and 2 bases from J, with 11 bases between. The CDR3 contains 14 residues. CDR3 in amino acids: CASSWLAEQETQYF. DNA of the CDR3: TGTGCCAGCAGTTGGCTGGCGGAGCAAGAGACCCAGTACTTC. The full variable domain, with the rest looked up from reference TRBV28 and TRBJ2-5, is DVKVTQSSRYLVKRTGEKVFLECVQDMDHENMFWYRQDPGLGLRLIYFSYDVKMKEKGDIPEGYSVSREKKERFSLILESASTNQTSMYLCASSWLAEQETQYFGPGTRLLVL.

This chain links TRBV6-1 with TRBJ2-2; D remains ambiguous. The CDR3 length is 14 residues. Trimming cost V 3 bases and J 5 bases, with 10 bases left between them. From germline, CDR1 is MNHNS and CDR2 SASEGT. The chain's CDR3 is CASSEPLRTGELFF. In DNA, the CDR3 is TGTGCCAGCAGTGAGCCATTACGAACCGGGGAGCTGTTTTTT.

The V call is TRBV10-1, the J call TRBJ1-5; D is unclear. This CDR3 contains 18 residues. Germline V lookup: CDR1 WNHNN, CDR2 SYGVQD (reference sequence). V was cut by 7 bases and J by 1 base, with 23 bases left in between. The CDR3 sequence: CASTSRFNRMGSNQPQHF. The DNA of the CDR3 is TGCGCCAGCACCTCTCGGTTTAATCGGATGGGGAGCAATCAGCCCCAGCATTTT.

The chain links TRBV19 to TRBJ1-3; possibly TRBD1 for D (6 bases). This CDR3 spans 18 amino acids. Trimming removed 4 bases from V and 0 bases from J, with 19 bases in between. CDR1 LNHDA and CDR2 SQIVND come from the germline V gene (reference sequence). CDR3: CASSTRQAGRFSGNTIYF. CDR3 nucleotide sequence: TGTGCCAGTAGTACCCGACAGGCCGGACGATTCTCTGGAAACACCATATATTTT.